The count of the clone carrying this T cell receptor (beta chain) is one. Its antigen is not identified. Documented treatment: about 20 received Ad26.COV2.S at low or high dose, single or two shots; about 5 received placebo; per-sample allocation not given. Each sample was drawn 63 days after the first injection (of vaccine or placebo). SARS-CoV-2 spike from the Wuhan strain was encoded by the vaccine, an Ad26 vector. V was clipped by 3 bases and J by 4 bases; unmatched bases: 9. The CDR3 is made up of 16 amino acids. Germline V gene lookup returns CDR1 SGHAT and CDR2 FQNNGV. These data are taken from a study of Ad26.COV2.S vaccination and SARS-CoV-2 variants. About the study: The authors gave Ad26.COV2.S intramuscularly, either once or twice 56 days apart.

Findings of the study overall: The placebo group had lower spike-specific TCR breadth than the vaccine recipients did. An underestimation of total T cell responses may have resulted from the TCR breadth and depth analyses.

The method was immunoSEQ multiplex PCR; TCRdb's version includes in-frame clones alone and lacks a portion of them. This table holds about half a million clones, 89% found once. The clonotype comes from a person between 18 and 59 years old who received the Ad26.COV2.S COVID-19 vaccine or a placebo. V gene TRBV11-2 combines with J gene TRBJ2-1; TRBD1 matches 7 bases. Source: peripheral blood, taken in a trial of Ad26.COV2.S vaccine versus placebo. CDR3: CASSLAGGTGYNEQFF. The CDR3, as DNA: TGTGCCAGCAGCTTGGCAGGGGGAACAGGTTACAATGAGCAGTTCTTC. The full variable domain, completed using reference TRBV11-2 and TRBJ2-1, is EAGVAQSPRYKIIEKRQSVAFWCNPISGHATLYWYQQILGQGPKLLIQFQNNGVVDDSQLPKDRFSAERLKGVDSTLKIQPAKLEDSAVYLCASSLAGGTGYNEQFFGPGTRLTVL.